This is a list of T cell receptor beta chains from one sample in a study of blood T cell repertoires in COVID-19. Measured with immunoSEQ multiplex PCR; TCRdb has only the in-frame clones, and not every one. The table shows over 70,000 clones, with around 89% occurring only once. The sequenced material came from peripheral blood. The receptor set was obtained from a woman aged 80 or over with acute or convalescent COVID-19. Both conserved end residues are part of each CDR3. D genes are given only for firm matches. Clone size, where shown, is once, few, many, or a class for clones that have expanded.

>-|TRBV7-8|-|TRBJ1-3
CASSLAGGGNTIYF
TGTGCCAGCAGCTTAGCGGGGGGTGGAAACACCATATATTTT
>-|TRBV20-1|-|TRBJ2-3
CSASPAQNTDTQYF
TGCAGTGCTAGTCCCGCCCAGAACACAGATACGCAGTATTTT
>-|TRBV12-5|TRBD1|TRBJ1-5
CASGLATGTGGQPQHF
TGTGCTAGTGGTTTGGCAACCGGGACAGGGGGACAGCCCCAGCATTTT
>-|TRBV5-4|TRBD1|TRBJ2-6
CASRSGTAGANVLTF
TGTGCCAGCAGATCCGGGACAGCTGGGGCCAACGTCCTGACTTTC
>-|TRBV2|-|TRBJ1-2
CASSEAYGNYGYTF
TGTGCCAGCAGTGAAGCCTACGGTAACTATGGCTACACCTTC
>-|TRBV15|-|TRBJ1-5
CATSRRRGQSDQPQHF
TGTGCCACCAGCAGAAGGCGAGGACAGAGTGATCAGCCCCAGCATTTT
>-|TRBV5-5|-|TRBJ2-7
CASSLTTGEQYF
TGTGCCAGCAGCTTGACGACAGGCGAGCAGTACTTC
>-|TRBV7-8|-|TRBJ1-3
CASSPSAGRSSGNTIYF
TGTGCCAGCAGCCCTTCGGCGGGACGGAGCTCTGGAAACACCATATATTTT
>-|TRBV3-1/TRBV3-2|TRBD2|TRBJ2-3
CASSRGLAGTDTQYF
TGTGCCAGCAGCCGGGGACTAGCGGGGACAGATACGCAGTATTTT
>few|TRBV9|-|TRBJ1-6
CASSAEGSYNSPLHF
TGTGCCAGCAGCGCAGAGGGCAGTTATAATTCACCCCTCCACTTT
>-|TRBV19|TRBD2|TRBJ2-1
CASSIVSGSSSSYNEQFF
TGTGCCAGTAGTATTGTTAGCGGGAGTTCGTCGTCCTACAATGAGCAGTTCTTC
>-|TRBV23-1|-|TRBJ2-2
CASSQSGSRAPFRRELFF
TGCGCCAGCAGTCAATCTGGAAGCAGGGCCCCCTTCCGCCGGGAGCTGTTTTTT
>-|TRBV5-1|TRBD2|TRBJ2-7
CASARGAGSSYEQYF
TGCGCCAGCGCGCGGGGGGCAGGGAGCTCCTACGAGCAGTACTTC
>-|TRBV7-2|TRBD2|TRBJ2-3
CASSHAGTRSRDTQYF
TGTGCCAGCAGCCACGCCGGGACTAGAAGTCGGGATACGCAGTATTTT
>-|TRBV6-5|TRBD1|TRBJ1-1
CASRRTGTGDTEAFF
TGTGCCAGCAGAAGAACCGGGACAGGGGACACTGAAGCTTTCTTT
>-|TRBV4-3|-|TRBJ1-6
CASSQFRGINSPLHF
TGCGCCAGCAGCCAATTTCGGGGAATTAATTCACCCCTCCACTTT
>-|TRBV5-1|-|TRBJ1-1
CASSPSMNTEAFF
TGCGCCAGCAGCCCGAGTATGAACACTGAAGCTTTCTTT
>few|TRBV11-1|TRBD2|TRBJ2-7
CASSFRRGGRYEQYF
TGTGCCAGCAGCTTTAGGCGGGGGGGCCGATACGAGCAGTACTTC
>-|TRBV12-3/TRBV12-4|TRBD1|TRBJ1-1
CASSTQGARAFF
TGTGCCAGCAGTACTCAGGGGGCACGAGCTTTCTTT
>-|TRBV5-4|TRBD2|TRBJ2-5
CASSPIRGLDETQYF
TGTGCCAGCAGCCCAATCAGGGGACTAGACGAGACCCAGTACTTC
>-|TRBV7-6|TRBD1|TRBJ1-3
CASSSGQGGGNTIYF
TGTGCCAGCAGCTCAGGACAGGGAGGTGGAAACACCATATATTTT
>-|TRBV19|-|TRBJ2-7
CASSIRGPGSEQYF
TGTGCCAGTAGTATCCGCGGGCCCGGGAGCGAGCAGTACTTC
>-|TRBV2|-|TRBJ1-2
CASSDSGVSGYTF
TGTGCCAGCAGTGACTCAGGGGTCTCTGGCTACACCTTC
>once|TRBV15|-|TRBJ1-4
CATSSGNTANEKLFF
TGTGCCACCAGCAGTGGTAATACGGCTAATGAAAAACTGTTTTTT
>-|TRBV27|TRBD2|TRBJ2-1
CASSLLSGTSYNEQFF
TGTGCCAGCAGTTTGCTTAGCGGGACCTCCTACAATGAGCAGTTCTTC
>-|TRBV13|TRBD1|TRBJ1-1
CASRWPGGRGNTEAFF
TGTGCCAGCAGATGGCCAGGGGGCCGGGGCAACACTGAAGCTTTCTTT
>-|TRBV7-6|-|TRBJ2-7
CASSDDIYEQYF
TGTGCCAGCAGCGACGACATTTACGAGCAGTACTTC